The sequence of this TCR beta chain was determined in a study of immune evolution from preneoplasia to lung adenocarcinoma. V lost 5 bases, J lost 2 bases, and 4 bases stayed unmatched. Germline CDR1 is MGHRA and CDR2 is YSYEKL. The CDR3 is 15 amino acids. Profiled with immunoSEQ multiplex PCR; TCRdb holds only in-frame clones, not every one. Among fewer than 9,000 clones listed, roughly 80% were seen once. Only a few counts were recorded for this clone. V gene TRBV4-1 combines with J gene TRBJ2-7, with TRBD2 matching over 12 bases. Input material: FFPE invasive lung adenocarcinoma tissue. The receptor was isolated from a person aged 50-75 years with lung adenocarcinoma. This CDR3 reads CASSELAGGTYEQYF. The CDR3 DNA is TGCGCCAGCAGCGAGCTAGCGGGAGGGACCTACGAGCAGTACTTC.